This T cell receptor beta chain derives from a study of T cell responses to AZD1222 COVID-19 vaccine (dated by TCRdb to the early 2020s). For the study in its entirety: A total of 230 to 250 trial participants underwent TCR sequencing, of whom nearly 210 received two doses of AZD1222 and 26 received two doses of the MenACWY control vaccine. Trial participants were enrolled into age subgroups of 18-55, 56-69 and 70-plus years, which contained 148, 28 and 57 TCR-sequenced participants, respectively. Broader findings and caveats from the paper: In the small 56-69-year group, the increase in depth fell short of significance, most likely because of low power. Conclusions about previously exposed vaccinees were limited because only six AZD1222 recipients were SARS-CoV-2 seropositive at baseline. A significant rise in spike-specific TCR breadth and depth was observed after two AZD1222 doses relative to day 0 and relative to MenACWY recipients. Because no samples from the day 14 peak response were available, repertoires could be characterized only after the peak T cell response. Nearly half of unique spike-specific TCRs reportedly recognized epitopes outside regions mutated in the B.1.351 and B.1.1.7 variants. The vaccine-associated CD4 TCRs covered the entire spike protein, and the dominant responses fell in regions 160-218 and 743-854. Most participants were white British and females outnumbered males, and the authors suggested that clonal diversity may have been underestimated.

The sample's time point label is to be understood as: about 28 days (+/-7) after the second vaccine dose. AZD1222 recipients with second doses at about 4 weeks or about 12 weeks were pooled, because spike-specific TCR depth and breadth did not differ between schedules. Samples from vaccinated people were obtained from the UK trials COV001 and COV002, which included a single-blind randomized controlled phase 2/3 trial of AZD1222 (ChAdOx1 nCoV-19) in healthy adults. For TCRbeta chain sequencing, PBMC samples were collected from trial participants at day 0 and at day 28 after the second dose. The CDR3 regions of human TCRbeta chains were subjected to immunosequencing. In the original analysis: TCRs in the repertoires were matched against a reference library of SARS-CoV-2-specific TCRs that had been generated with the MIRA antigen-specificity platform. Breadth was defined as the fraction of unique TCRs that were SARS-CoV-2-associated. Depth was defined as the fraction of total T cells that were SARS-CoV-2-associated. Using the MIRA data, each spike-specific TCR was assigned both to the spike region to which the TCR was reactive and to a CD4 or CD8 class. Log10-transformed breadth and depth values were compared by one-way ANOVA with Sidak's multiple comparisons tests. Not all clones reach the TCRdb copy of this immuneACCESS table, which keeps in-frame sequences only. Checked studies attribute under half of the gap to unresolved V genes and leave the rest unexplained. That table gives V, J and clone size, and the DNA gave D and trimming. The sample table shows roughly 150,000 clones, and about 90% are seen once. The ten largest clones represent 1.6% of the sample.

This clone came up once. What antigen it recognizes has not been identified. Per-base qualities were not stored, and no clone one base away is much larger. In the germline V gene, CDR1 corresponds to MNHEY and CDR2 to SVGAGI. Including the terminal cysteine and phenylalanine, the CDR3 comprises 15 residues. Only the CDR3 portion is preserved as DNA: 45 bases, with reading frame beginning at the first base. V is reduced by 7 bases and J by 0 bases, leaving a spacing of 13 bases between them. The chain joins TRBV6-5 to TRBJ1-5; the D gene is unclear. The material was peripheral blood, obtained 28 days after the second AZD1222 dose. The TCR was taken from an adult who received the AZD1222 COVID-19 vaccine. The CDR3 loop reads CASIVGGYSNQPQHF. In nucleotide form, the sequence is TGTGCCAGCATTGTCGGCGGTTATAGCAATCAGCCCCAGCATTTT.